This entry describes one TCR beta chain. Its antigen is unidentified. Germline V gives CDR1 SGHRS, CDR2 YFSETQ. Unmatched junction bases numbered 5, after V lost 0 bases and J lost 3 bases. This CDR3 contains 16 residues. This sample stems from a study of T cell responses to AZD1222 COVID-19 vaccine. This table comes from immunoSEQ multiplex PCR, and its TCRdb copy is limited to in-frame clones, with some not included. This table holds 130,000 or so clones, about 90% found once. Study findings and constraints: Spike-specific TCR breadth and depth grew following two AZD1222 doses. In all cases, repertoires were sampled only after the peak T cell response. Spike-wide vaccine-associated CD4 TCRs dominated at 160-218 and 743-854.

The rearrangement joins TRBV5-1 to TRBJ2-1; 8 bases are shared with TRBD1. The sequencing here drew on peripheral blood, taken 28 days after the second dose of the MenACWY control vaccine. This sequence was found in an adult who received the MenACWY meningococcal vaccine as a control. This CDR3 reads CASSLERTGFYNEQFF. For the CDR3, the DNA is TGCGCCAGCAGCTTGGAAAGGACAGGGTTCTACAATGAGCAGTTCTTC.